This T cell receptor (beta chain) was recorded in a study of cytomegalovirus exposure and HLA in healthy donors. Turning to the study itself: Approximately 200 million T cells yielded approximately 110 million unique TCR beta sequences in earlier analysis.

On this clone: Its target is not known.

PCR primers comprised 60 Vbeta and 13 Jbeta primers. Produced via immunoSEQ multiplex PCR; TCRdb's table is partial and in-frame only. The sample holds 150,000 to 200,000 clones, more than 70% seen once. Findings of the study overall: A later analysis showed HLA-associated TCR beta chains outstripping equally common others in clonal expansion. Exclusion applied to some V segments, including TRBV6-2 and TRBV6-3, as they were indistinguishable.

Germline-derived CDR1 and CDR2 are SGHTA and FQGTGA. The CDR3 extends over 19 amino acids. V was pared by 7 bases and J by 1 base, with 28 bases between. The J gene is TRBJ1-1, the V gene TRBV7-3, with D possibly matching TRBD1 (6 bases). Material for sequencing was PBMCs. The sequence was collected from a woman aged 35 to 49 in good health and CMV-seronegative. CDR3 sequence reads: CASTHPIGGEGDPNTEAFF. In nucleotides, the CDR3 is TGTGCCAGCACCCACCCGATCGGAGGGGAGGGGGATCCGAACACTGAAGCTTTCTTT.